The rows below give T cell receptor beta chains drawn from one sample of a study of T cells after yellow fever vaccination. TCRdb called the 5' RACE reads again in MiXCR, with one record for every CDR3 protein. The sample records a few hundred thousand distinct CDR3 sequences, about 5.2% being singletons. The sample consisted of CD4+ T cells sorted from PBMCs, taken on the day of the yellow fever booster vaccination. The receptors derive from a man in his late teens or twenties who received the YFV17D yellow fever vaccine. Both conserved end residues are part of each CDR3. The D gene is left open where the match is weak. Some rows have no size entry. The others give once, few or many, or a class for an expanded clone.

abundance: .
d_gene: .
v_gene: TRBV28
j_gene: TRBJ1-5
CDR3aa: CASSLLHQPQHF
CDR3nt: TGTGCCAGCAGTCTTCTACATCAGCCCCAGCATTTT

abundance: few
d_gene: .
v_gene: TRBV20-1
j_gene: TRBJ1-2
CDR3aa: CSARSRGREDYGYTF
CDR3nt: TGCAGTGCTAGAAGCCGGGGGCGCGAGGACTATGGCTACACCTTC

abundance: once
d_gene: TRBD2
v_gene: TRBV10-3
j_gene: TRBJ2-1
CDR3aa: CAISVVERGRYEQFF
CDR3nt: TGTGCCATCAGTGTAGTGGAGCGGGGGCGGTATGAGCAGTTCTTC

abundance: few
d_gene: .
v_gene: TRBV11-1
j_gene: TRBJ2-3
CDR3aa: CASSLSGPTTDTQYF
CDR3nt: TGTGCCAGCAGCTTAAGCGGACCAACCACAGATACGCAGTATTTT

abundance: .
d_gene: .
v_gene: TRBV19
j_gene: TRBJ1-1
CDR3aa: CATREGHSRTEAFF
CDR3nt: TGTGCCACCAGGGAGGGGCACAGCAGGACTGAAGCTTTCTTT

abundance: many
d_gene: .
v_gene: TRBV10-3
j_gene: TRBJ2-3
CDR3aa: CAISERADTDTQYF
CDR3nt: TGTGCCATCAGTGAGAGGGCGGACACAGATACGCAGTATTTT

abundance: few
d_gene: TRBD1
v_gene: TRBV6-1
j_gene: TRBJ1-1
CDR3aa: CATKGTGGRTEAFF
CDR3nt: TGTGCCACTAAAGGGACAGGGGGGAGGACTGAAGCTTTCTTT

abundance: .
d_gene: .
v_gene: TRBV6-1
j_gene: TRBJ2-1
CDR3aa: CASSDPPAENQFWQFF
CDR3nt: TGTGCCAGCAGTGACCCCCCGGCCGAAAATCAGTTTTGGCAGTTCTTC

abundance: .
d_gene: .
v_gene: TRBV3-1
j_gene: TRBJ2-3
CDR3aa: CASSQSSGLTDTQYF
CDR3nt: TGTGCCAGCAGCCAAAGCAGCGGATTAACAGATACGCAGTATTTT

abundance: .
d_gene: .
v_gene: TRBV4-3
j_gene: TRBJ1-1
CDR3aa: CASSQDHTGSGTEAFF
CDR3nt: TGCGCCAGCAGCCAAGATCATACGGGATCGGGCACTGAAGCTTTCTTT

abundance: many
d_gene: .
v_gene: TRBV18
j_gene: TRBJ2-1
CDR3aa: CASSPPDNEQFF
CDR3nt: TGTGCCAGCTCACCACCGGACAATGAGCAGTTCTTC

abundance: many
d_gene: .
v_gene: TRBV30
j_gene: TRBJ2-4
CDR3aa: CAWTPGSYLAKNIQYF
CDR3nt: TGTGCCTGGACCCCCGGGTCCTATCTAGCCAAAAACATTCAGTACTTC

abundance: many
d_gene: .
v_gene: TRBV12-3/TRBV12-4
j_gene: TRBJ2-2
CDR3aa: CASRGSVGELFF
CDR3nt: TGTGCCAGCAGGGGGTCCGTCGGGGAGCTGTTTTTT

abundance: few
d_gene: .
v_gene: TRBV4-2
j_gene: TRBJ1-1
CDR3aa: CASSQDPVRLNTEAFF
CDR3nt: TGTGCCAGCAGCCAAGACCCGGTACGATTGAACACTGAAGCTTTCTTT

abundance: .
d_gene: .
v_gene: TRBV11-3
j_gene: TRBJ2-7
CDR3aa: CASSLYAESYEQYF
CDR3nt: TGTGCCAGCAGCTTATATGCGGAATCCTACGAGCAGTACTTC

abundance: .
d_gene: .
v_gene: TRBV12-3/TRBV12-4
j_gene: TRBJ2-2
CDR3aa: CASSFGRDTGELFF
CDR3nt: TGTGCCAGCAGTTTCGGCAGGGACACCGGGGAGCTGTTTTTT

abundance: .
d_gene: TRBD2
v_gene: TRBV3-1
j_gene: TRBJ2-1
CDR3aa: CASSQVSGTYNEQFF
CDR3nt: TGTGCCAGCAGCCAAGTTAGCGGGACCTACAATGAGCAGTTCTTC

abundance: .
d_gene: .
v_gene: TRBV5-6
j_gene: TRBJ1-5
CDR3aa: CASSDGADGWQPQHF
CDR3nt: TGTGCCAGCAGCGACGGAGCCGACGGGTGGCAGCCCCAGCATTTT

abundance: .
d_gene: TRBD1
v_gene: TRBV6-7
j_gene: TRBJ1-5
CDR3aa: CASSYSGAGGNNQPQHF
CDR3nt: TGTGCCAGCAGTTACTCCGGAGCAGGGGGCAACAATCAGCCCCAGCATTTT

abundance: .
d_gene: .
v_gene: TRBV7-9
j_gene: TRBJ1-5
CDR3aa: CASSLSLLQPQHF
CDR3nt: TGTGCCAGCAGCTTATCGCTTCTTCAGCCCCAGCATTTT

abundance: many
d_gene: .
v_gene: TRBV4-2
j_gene: TRBJ2-4
CDR3aa: CASSQLGLGAKNIQYF
CDR3nt: TGTGCCAGCAGCCAATTAGGCTTGGGAGCCAAAAACATTCAGTACTTC

abundance: many
d_gene: .
v_gene: TRBV7-2
j_gene: TRBJ2-7
CDR3aa: CASSLDPGEQYF
CDR3nt: TGTGCCAGCAGCTTAGACCCGGGTGAGCAGTACTTC

abundance: few
d_gene: .
v_gene: TRBV3-1
j_gene: TRBJ2-7
CDR3aa: CASSRQGGGGGEQYF
CDR3nt: TGTGCCAGCAGCCGGCAAGGAGGGGGCGGGGGTGAGCAGTACTTC

abundance: few
d_gene: .
v_gene: TRBV25-1
j_gene: TRBJ2-3
CDR3aa: CASSQTGREGTDTQYF
CDR3nt: TGTGCCAGCAGCCAAACAGGGAGGGAAGGAACAGATACGCAGTATTTT

abundance: many
d_gene: .
v_gene: TRBV5-4
j_gene: TRBJ2-4
CDR3aa: CASSLGTENIQYF
CDR3nt: TGTGCCAGCAGCCTCGGGACGGAAAACATTCAGTACTTC

abundance: few
d_gene: .
v_gene: TRBV10-3
j_gene: TRBJ2-3
CDR3aa: CAIKAGTSTDTQYF
CDR3nt: TGTGCCATCAAAGCCGGGACTAGCACAGATACGCAGTATTTT

abundance: many
d_gene: .
v_gene: TRBV9
j_gene: TRBJ2-5
CDR3aa: CASSPRTRTETQYF
CDR3nt: TGTGCCAGCAGCCCCCGGACACGGACAGAGACCCAGTACTTC

abundance: few
d_gene: TRBD2
v_gene: TRBV6-1
j_gene: TRBJ2-2
CDR3aa: CASSVGLAVNTGELFF
CDR3nt: TGTGCCAGCAGTGTGGGACTAGCGGTGAACACCGGGGAGCTGTTTTTT

abundance: .
d_gene: TRBD2
v_gene: TRBV24-1
j_gene: TRBJ2-1
CDR3aa: CATSEARGGADEQFF
CDR3nt: TGTGCCACCAGTGAAGCTAGGGGAGGGGCGGATGAGCAGTTCTTC

abundance: many
d_gene: .
v_gene: TRBV6-5
j_gene: TRBJ1-6
CDR3aa: CASRYLPGDMASPLHF
CDR3nt: TGTGCCAGCAGATACCTCCCAGGGGATATGGCCTCACCCCTCCACTTT

abundance: .
d_gene: .
v_gene: TRBV7-2
j_gene: TRBJ2-3
CDR3aa: CASSPGATDTQYF
CDR3nt: TGTGCCAGCAGCCCGGGGGCAACAGATACGCAGTATTTT

abundance: few
d_gene: TRBD1
v_gene: TRBV2
j_gene: TRBJ2-2
CDR3aa: CASKGQGASGELFF
CDR3nt: TGTGCCAGCAAGGGTCAGGGGGCCTCCGGGGAGCTGTTTTTT

abundance: few
d_gene: TRBD1
v_gene: TRBV12-3/TRBV12-4
j_gene: TRBJ1-6
CDR3aa: CASSLGQGMGSYNSPLHF
CDR3nt: TGTGCCAGCAGTTTAGGACAGGGGATGGGCTCCTATAATTCACCCCTCCACTTT

abundance: many
d_gene: .
v_gene: TRBV3-1
j_gene: TRBJ1-2
CDR3aa: CASSQERQSYGYTF
CDR3nt: TGTGCCAGCAGCCAAGAGAGACAGAGCTATGGCTACACCTTC

abundance: .
d_gene: .
v_gene: TRBV5-1
j_gene: TRBJ2-5
CDR3aa: CASSLVPDQETQYF
CDR3nt: TGCGCCAGCAGCTTGGTGCCGGACCAAGAGACCCAGTACTTC

abundance: many
d_gene: TRBD2
v_gene: TRBV20-1
j_gene: TRBJ2-5
CDR3aa: CSANGGGGTQETQYF
CDR3nt: TGCAGTGCCAACGGGGGCGGGGGGACCCAAGAGACCCAGTACTTC

abundance: .
d_gene: .
v_gene: TRBV18
j_gene: TRBJ1-6
CDR3aa: CASADPGSPLHF
CDR3nt: TGTGCCAGCGCAGATCCTGGCTCACCCCTCCACTTT

abundance: .
d_gene: .
v_gene: TRBV14
j_gene: TRBJ1-6
CDR3aa: CASSQVGKGDSPLHF
CDR3nt: TGTGCCAGCAGCCAAGTCGGGAAGGGCGATTCACCCCTCCACTTT

abundance: many
d_gene: .
v_gene: TRBV18
j_gene: TRBJ1-1
CDR3aa: CASSPRGDTEAFF
CDR3nt: TGTGCCAGCTCACCTAGGGGGGACACTGAAGCTTTCTTT

abundance: .
d_gene: TRBD2
v_gene: TRBV7-9
j_gene: TRBJ2-7
CDR3aa: CATSGGLYRYEQYF
CDR3nt: TGTGCCACCTCGGGGGGACTCTATCGCTACGAGCAGTACTTC

abundance: .
d_gene: TRBD1
v_gene: TRBV20-1
j_gene: TRBJ2-3
CDR3aa: CSDGTGGGDTQYF
CDR3nt: TGCAGTGATGGGACAGGGGGCGGTGATACGCAGTATTTT

abundance: many
d_gene: TRBD2
v_gene: TRBV6-1
j_gene: TRBJ2-3
CDR3aa: CASEGGLAVSDTQYF
CDR3nt: TGTGCCTCCGAGGGGGGACTAGCAGTTTCAGATACGCAGTATTTT

abundance: few
d_gene: .
v_gene: TRBV29-1
j_gene: TRBJ1-1
CDR3aa: CSVEDPNRNTEAFF
CDR3nt: TGCAGCGTTGAAGATCCCAACAGGAACACTGAAGCTTTCTTT

abundance: few
d_gene: .
v_gene: TRBV7-3
j_gene: TRBJ1-1
CDR3aa: CASSSRTSRAFF
CDR3nt: TGTGCCAGCAGCTCCCGGACCTCACGGGCTTTCTTT

abundance: .
d_gene: TRBD1
v_gene: TRBV5-1
j_gene: TRBJ2-1
CDR3aa: CASSEFGQGPNEQFF
CDR3nt: TGCGCCAGCAGCGAGTTCGGACAGGGGCCAAATGAGCAGTTCTTC